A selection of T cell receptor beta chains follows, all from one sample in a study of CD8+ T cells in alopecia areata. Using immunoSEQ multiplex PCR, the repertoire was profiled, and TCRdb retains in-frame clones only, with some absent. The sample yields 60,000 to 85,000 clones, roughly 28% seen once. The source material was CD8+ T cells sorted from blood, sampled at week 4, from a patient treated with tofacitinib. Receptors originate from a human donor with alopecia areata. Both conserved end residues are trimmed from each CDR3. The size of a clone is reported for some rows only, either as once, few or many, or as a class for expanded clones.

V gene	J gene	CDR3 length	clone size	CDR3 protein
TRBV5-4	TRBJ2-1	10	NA	GTSLGYNEQF
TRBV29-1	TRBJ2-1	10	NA	GTGEAYSEQF
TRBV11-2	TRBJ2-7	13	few	ASSLNPGQTYEQY
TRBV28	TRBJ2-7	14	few	ASTLAGGPLGYEQY
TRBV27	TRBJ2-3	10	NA	ASSAQGGTQY
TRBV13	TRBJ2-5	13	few	ASSLAGGRQETQY
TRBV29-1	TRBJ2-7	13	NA	SVRGVAGNSLEQY
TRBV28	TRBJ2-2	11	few	ASSSTRGGELF
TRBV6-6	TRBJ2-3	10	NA	ASSSPADTQY
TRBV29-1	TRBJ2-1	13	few	SAQGLTDSYNEQF
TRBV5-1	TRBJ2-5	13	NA	ASSLRTGGSETQY
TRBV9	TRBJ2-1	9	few	ASSGDGEQF
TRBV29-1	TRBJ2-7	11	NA	SVLTSGSYEQY
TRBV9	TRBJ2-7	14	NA	ASSVGAAGGGYEQY
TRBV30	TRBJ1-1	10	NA	AWNPENTEAF
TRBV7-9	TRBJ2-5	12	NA	ASSPPWEQETQY
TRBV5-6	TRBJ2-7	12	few	ASSLRRISYEQY
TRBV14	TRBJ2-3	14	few	ASSQPGLAGVHTQY